This entry features one TCR beta chain sequence. The antigen remains undetermined. The source of the sample is a study of OX40 agonist ivuxolimab in advanced cancers. Study overall: Patients with hepatocellular carcinoma, melanoma, renal cell or head and neck cancer made up the dose-escalation patients. Of mixed ages from about 23 to 90 and averaging approximately 60 years, the group was about 80% male. One hepatocellular carcinoma and a couple of cutaneous melanoma patients partially responded.

Libraries were prepared by immunoSEQ multiplex PCR; TCRdb keeps only in-frame clonotypes and omits some of them. The sample records about 72,000 clones, 80% to 85% being singletons. Notes on the study in general: By week 6 at 0.1 to 3.0 mg/kg, blood CD4+ and CD8+ T cells had expanded clonally.

Germline V gene lookup returns CDR1 SGHTA and CDR2 FQGNSA. Trimming removed 8 bases from V and 3 bases from J; junction bases left unmatched: 7. The CDR3 is 14 residues long. This TCR derives from an adult with an advanced solid tumor such as melanoma, head and neck, liver or kidney cancer. The rearrangement joins TRBV7-2 to TRBJ2-7; 10 nucleotides match TRBD2. The specimen was CD4+ or CD8+ T cells sorted from blood, collected in a trial of the OX40 agonist ivuxolimab. The CDR3 reads CASLPSGSIYEQYF. The CDR3 coding sequence is TGTGCCAGCTTACCTAGCGGGAGTATCTACGAGCAGTACTTC.